A single sample gave rise to the 23 T cell receptor beta chains below, sequenced in a study of blood T cell repertoires in COVID-19. Assay used: immunoSEQ multiplex PCR; TCRdb lists only in-frame clones, some missing. The sample contains around 100,000 clones, about four fifths of which appear only once. The sequenced sample consisted of peripheral blood. The receptors shown here come from a human donor in a cohort sampled during active COVID-19.

The V gene is TRBV10-3, the J gene TRBJ2-2, with TRBD1 identical over 8 bases. J was trimmed by 4 bases and V by 11 bases; bases with no gene match: 9. CDR3 length: 14 amino acids. Germline CDR1 and CDR2: ENHRY and SYGVKD. The CDR3 region has the DNA TGTGCCGCCCAACGGACAGGGATCACCGGGGAGCTGTTTTTT. Residues: CAAQRTGITGELFF.

The chain joins TRBV5-1 to TRBJ1-1; no clear D gene. This CDR3 is 14 amino acids long. The V gene's germline CDR1 is SGHRS and CDR2 YFSETQ. Trimming took 1 base from V and 0 from J, leaving 7 bases between them. CDR3 in amino acids: CASSLPGLNTEAFF. CDR3 in DNA: TGCGCCAGCAGCTTGCCGGGGTTGAACACTGAAGCTTTCTTT. The complete variable domain, with remaining parts taken from reference TRBV5-1 and TRBJ1-1, reads KAGVTQTPRYLIKTRGQQVTLSCSPISGHRSVSWYQQTPGQGLQFLFEYFSETQRNKGNFPGRFSGRQFSNSRSEMNVSTLELGDSALYLCASSLPGLNTEAFFGQGTRLTVV.

The chain carries TRBV27 and TRBJ2-6; 9 bases match TRBD1. J gave up 8 bases and V 5 bases, and 4 bases lay outside the gene matches. The CDR3 totals 14 residues. Germline V gene data show CDR1 as MNHEY and CDR2 as SMNVEV (reference sequence). CDR3 residues: CASSRTGAPNVLTF. As DNA, the CDR3 is TGTGCCAGCAGTCGGACAGGGGCCCCCAACGTCCTGACTTTC.

As DNA, the CDR3 is TGCGCTGTGGGACAGACTACGAACACCGGGGAGCTGTTTTTT. Amino acids: CAVGQTTNTGELFF. The chain couples TRBV5-1 to TRBJ2-2; 7 bases are shared with TRBD1. Germline V gives CDR1 SGHRS, CDR2 YFSETQ. The CDR3 extends over 14 amino acids. The entire variable domain, with the rest obtained from reference TRBV5-1 and TRBJ2-2, is as follows: KAGVTQTPRYLIKTRGQQVTLSCSPISGHRSVSWYQQTPGQGLQFLFEYFSETQRNKGNFPGRFSGRQFSNSRSEMNVSTLELGDSALYLCAVGQTTNTGELFFGEGSRLTVL.

This clone was counted at least ten times. The V and J genes are TRBV5-4 and TRBJ2-1; tentatively, D is TRBD2 (5 bases). The CDR3 consists of 13 residues. With 0 bases removed from V and 6 bases from J, the gap between germline ends came to 7 bases. The germline V gene has CDR1 SGHNT and CDR2 YYREEE (reference sequence). The CDR3 is CASSLATINEQFF. CDR3 DNA: TGTGCCAGCAGCTTGGCGACTATCAATGAGCAGTTCTTC.

The CDR3 coding sequence is TGTGCCAGCAGCCAAGGGGGAGGGGGCTACACCTTC. As protein: CASSQGGGGYTF. The chain combines TRBV3-1 (or the pseudogene TRBV3-2) with TRBJ1-2, with D unclear. Per the germline V gene, CDR1 is LGHDT and CDR2 is YNNKEL (reference sequence). This CDR3 spans 12 amino acids. V was trimmed by 1 base and J by 8 bases, leaving 8 bases between them.

V and J are TRBV11-3 and TRBJ1-1; D remains ambiguous. Germline V gene data show CDR1 as SGHNT and CDR2 as YENEEA. The CDR3 is 12 amino acids. V was pared by 3 bases and J by 3 bases, with 5 bases between. The CDR3 DNA sequence: TGTGCCAGCAGCTTCGGAGACACTGAAGCTTTCTTT. Protein sequence: CASSFGDTEAFF. The entire variable domain, with the rest obtained from reference TRBV11-3 and TRBJ1-1, is as follows: EAGVVQSPRYKIIEKKQPVAFWCNPISGHNTLYWYLQNLGQGPELLIRYENEEAVDDSQLPKDRFSAERLKGVDSTLKIQPAELGDSAVYLCASSFGDTEAFFGQGTRLTVV.

The rearrangement uses TRBV5-4 and TRBJ1-2, with D perhaps matching TRBD1 (6 bases). The V and J ends lost 5 bases and 4 bases respectively, with 18 bases between them. This CDR3 contains 15 residues. In germline, CDR1 is SGHNT, CDR2 YYREEE (reference sequence). In nucleotides, the CDR3 is TGTGCCAGCAGTACCCAGGGGCTCGTTGGCTATGGCTACACCTTC. It yields the protein CASSTQGLVGYGYTF.

V and J are TRBV3-1 (or the pseudogene TRBV3-2) and TRBJ1-5; weak D call: TRBD1 (5 bases). This CDR3 contains 15 residues. The V and J ends lost 1 base and 4 bases respectively, with 11 bases between them. Germline CDR1 and CDR2: LGHDT and YNNKEL (reference sequence). The CDR3 loop is CASSQGLGGNQPQHF. The CDR3, as DNA: TGTGCCAGCAGCCAAGGCCTGGGGGGGAATCAGCCCCAGCATTTT.

The chain links TRBV29-1 to TRBJ2-2, with a weak D call TRBD1 (6 bases). Germline CDR1 is SQVTM and CDR2 is ANQGSEA. Deletions cut 7 bases from V and 3 bases from J, with 18 bases between. This CDR3 contains 15 residues. The CDR3, as DNA: TGCAGCGCTAAGACAGGATGGGTCGACACCGGGGAGCTGTTTTTT. Its protein is CSAKTGWVDTGELFF.

This rearrangement joins TRBV19 to TRBJ2-6; 7 bases fit TRBD1. This CDR3 spans 18 amino acids. The ends lost 3 bases at V and 0 bases at J; junction bases unmatched: 8. Looked up from germline, CDR1 is LNHDA and CDR2 is SQIVND (reference sequence). The CDR3 DNA is TGTGCCAGTAGTATTTCGGCAGGGGGACGCTCTGGGGCCAACGTCCTGACTTTC. As protein: CASSISAGGRSGANVLTF. Drawing the rest from reference TRBV19 and TRBJ2-6, the complete variable domain is DGGITQSPKYLFRKEGQNVTLSCEQNLNHDAMYWYRQDPGQGLRLIYYSQIVNDFQKGDIAEGYSVSREKKESFPLTVTSAQKNPTAFYLCASSISAGGRSGANVLTFGAGSRLTVL.

J is TRBJ2-2 and V is TRBV9, with D uncertain. The V end lost 1 base, the J end lost 1 base, and 5 bases lay between the germline ends. CDR1 is SGDLS and CDR2 is YYNGEE in the germline V gene. This CDR3 has 14 amino acids. CDR3 bases: TGTGCCAGCAGCGTAACACAGAACACCGGGGAGCTGTTTTTT. This gives the protein CASSVTQNTGELFF.

This rearrangement joins TRBV4-1 to TRBJ1-1; 8 bases line up with TRBD1. V shed 1 base, J shed 5 bases, and the junction held 9 bases outside the gene matches. The CDR3 loop spans 16 amino acids. CDR1 is MGHRA, CDR2 YSYEKL, per germline. This chain's CDR3 is CASSQVQGAPGTEAFF. The CDR3 DNA reads as TGCGCCAGCAGCCAAGTCCAGGGGGCGCCGGGGACTGAAGCTTTCTTT.

The rearrangement joins TRBV9 to TRBJ1-3; 7 bases map to TRBD1. The CDR3 consists of 14 residues. Germline V gene sequence: CDR1 SGDLS, CDR2 YYNGEE. Trimming cost V 0 bases and J 5 bases; bases outside gene matches: 2. The DNA of the CDR3 is TGTGCCAGCAGCGTAGGACAGGGAAGAAACACCATATATTTT. It yields the protein CASSVGQGRNTIYF.

The chain links TRBV5-4 to TRBJ1-6; D not certain. Trimming pared 6 bases from V and 7 bases from J, leaving 20 bases between. The CDR3 sequence is 16 residues long. The germline CDR1 and CDR2 sequences are SGHNT and YYREEE (reference sequence). The CDR3 DNA sequence: TGTGCCAGCACCACGGCGGGGATAACTTCAAATTCACCCCTCCACTTT. Its protein product is CASTTAGITSNSPLHF.

The chain carries TRBV7-9 and TRBJ2-5, with 15 bases fitting TRBD2. Germline trimming cut 5 bases from V and 3 bases from J; bases unmatched to any gene: 7. Germline-derived CDR1 and CDR2 are SEHNR and FQNEAQ (reference sequence). The CDR3 length is 17 residues. The CDR3 protein is CASSPGTSGGRKETQYF. In DNA, the CDR3 is TGTGCCAGCAGCCCCGGGACTAGCGGGGGGAGGAAAGAGACCCAGTACTTC.

This clone was seen once. This sequence joins TRBV5-1 and TRBJ1-5; tentative D call: TRBD1 (6 bases). The CDR3 totals 15 residues. Germline V gene sequence: CDR1 SGHRS, CDR2 YFSETQ. Between the trimmed V and J ends, which lost 4 bases and 2 bases, there was a span of 13 bases. The CDR3 DNA reads as TGCGCCAGCAGCGAACAGGGTTGGGGCAATCAGCCCCAGCATTTT. Its protein product is CASSEQGWGNQPQHF.

V is TRBV28 and J is TRBJ1-5; TRBD1 matches 7 bases. In germline, CDR1 is MDHEN, CDR2 SYDVKM. V shed 3 bases and J 7 bases; nucleotides not matched to a gene: 9. This CDR3 has 15 residues. The CDR3, as DNA: TGTGCCAGCAGTTTGGGTACGACAGGGCCCCAGCCCCAGCATTTT. It is translated as CASSLGTTGPQPQHF.

This chain connects TRBV10-3 to TRBJ1-1; D possibly corresponds to TRBD1 (5 bases). There are 14 residues in the CDR3. Germline V gene lookup returns CDR1 ENHRY and CDR2 SYGVKD. The V and J ends lost 8 bases and 2 bases respectively, with 15 bases between them. CDR3 region: CAIGYQQGNTEAFF. CDR3 in DNA: TGTGCCATCGGTTATCAGCAGGGTAACACTGAAGCTTTCTTT.

This rearrangement joins TRBV19 to TRBJ1-1, with TRBD1 as a possible D gene (5 bases). The CDR3 extends over 13 amino acids. Looked up from germline, CDR1 is LNHDA and CDR2 is SQIVND (reference sequence). Trimming removed 3 bases from V and 4 bases from J, with 9 bases in between. DNA of the CDR3: TGTGCCAGTAGTATCAGGAGGGGCACTGAAGCTTTCTTT. Amino acid sequence: CASSIRRGTEAFF.

V is TRBV7-3 and J is TRBJ1-2; a weak D match, TRBD1 (5 bases). Trimming took 0 bases from V and 14 from J, leaving 16 bases between them. CDR1 and CDR2 from the germline V gene are SGHTA and FQGTGA. The CDR3 sequence is 13 residues long. The CDR3 here is CASSLTGATVGTF. CDR3 DNA sequence: TGTGCCAGCAGCTTAACAGGGGCCACGGTGGGGACCTTC.

V and J are TRBV11-3 and TRBJ2-1; TRBD2 matches at 12 bases. The germline gives CDR1 SGHNT, CDR2 YENEEA. This CDR3 has 16 amino acids. V lost 5 bases and J lost 5; bases outside the gene matches: 7. The CDR3 region is CASSVTSGGPNNEQFF. The CDR3 coding sequence is TGTGCCAGCAGCGTCACTAGCGGGGGGCCCAACAATGAGCAGTTCTTC.

The rearrangement uses TRBV9 and TRBJ1-2; a weak D match, TRBD1 (5 bases). Germline lookup yields CDR1 SGDLS and CDR2 YYNGEE. Trimming stripped 3 bases from V and 7 bases from J, with 10 bases between. The CDR3 consists of 12 residues. CDR3 nucleotides: TGTGCCAGCAGCGCACAGGCACTTGGCTACACCTTC. Translated: CASSAQALGYTF.